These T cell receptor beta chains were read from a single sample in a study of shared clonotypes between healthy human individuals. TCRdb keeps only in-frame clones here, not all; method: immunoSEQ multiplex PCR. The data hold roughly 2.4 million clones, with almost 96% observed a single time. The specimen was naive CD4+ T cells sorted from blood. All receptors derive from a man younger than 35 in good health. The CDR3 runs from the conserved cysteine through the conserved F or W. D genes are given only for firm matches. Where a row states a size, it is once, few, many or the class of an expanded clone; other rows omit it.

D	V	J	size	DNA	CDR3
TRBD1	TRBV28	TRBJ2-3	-	TGTGCCAGCGTACCGGGACAGGGGGCACCAGATACGCAGTATTTT	CASVPGQGAPDTQYF
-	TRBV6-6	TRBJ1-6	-	TGTGCCAGCACGAGGGACAATTCACCCCTCCACTTT	CASTRDNSPLHF
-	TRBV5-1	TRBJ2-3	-	TGCGCCAGCAGCTTGAGTACTGCTAGCACAGATACGCAGTATTTT	CASSLSTASTDTQYF
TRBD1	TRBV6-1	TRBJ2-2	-	TGTGCCAGCAGTGGACAGGGTAGGGTCACCGGGGAGCTGTTTTTT	CASSGQGRVTGELFF
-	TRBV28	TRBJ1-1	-	TGTGCCAGCAGTCGTACGTCAATTCTGAGAATGAACACTGAAGCTTTCTTT	CASSRTSILRMNTEAFF
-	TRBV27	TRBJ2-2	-	TGTGCCAGCAGGCTCTCACTGAACACCGGGGAGCTGTTTTTT	CASRLSLNTGELFF
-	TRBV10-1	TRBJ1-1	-	TGCGCCAGCAGTGAGTCACGGGGCACCACTGAAGCTTTCTTT	CASSESRGTTEAFF
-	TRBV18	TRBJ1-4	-	TGTGCCAGCTCACGAAGGGGAACTAATGAAAAACTGTTTTTT	CASSRRGTNEKLFF
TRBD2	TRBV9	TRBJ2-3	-	TGTGCCAGCAGCGTAGCTAGCGGGAGCACAGATACGCAGTATTTT	CASSVASGSTDTQYF
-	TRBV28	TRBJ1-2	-	TGTGCCAGCAGTCTCCAGGGACACTATGGCTACACCTTC	CASSLQGHYGYTF
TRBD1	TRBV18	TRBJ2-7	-	TGTGCCAGCTCACCACTGGGACAGGGGGCATCCCACGAGCAGTACTTC	CASSPLGQGASHEQYF
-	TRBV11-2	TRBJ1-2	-	TGTGCCAGCAGCTCCGACAGGAGCTATGGCTACACCTTC	CASSSDRSYGYTF
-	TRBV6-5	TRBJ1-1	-	TGTGCCAGCACAAAGGACGGACTGAACACTGAAGCTTTCTTT	CASTKDGLNTEAFF
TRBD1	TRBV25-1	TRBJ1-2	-	TGTGCCAGCAGTGAGGCGGACAGGGTATCCGGCTACACCTTC	CASSEADRVSGYTF
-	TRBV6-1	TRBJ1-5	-	TGTGCCAGCAGTGATTCGGGGTGGGGGGTTGGTTATAGCAATCAGCCCCAGCATTTT	CASSDSGWGVGYSNQPQHF
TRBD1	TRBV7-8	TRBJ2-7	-	TGTGCCAGCAGCTTAACTCAGGGGGCCCCCTACGAGCAGTACTTC	CASSLTQGAPYEQYF
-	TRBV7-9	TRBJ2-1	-	TGTGCCAGCAGCCCCCGGGTAGTCAGCAATGAGCAGTTCTTC	CASSPRVVSNEQFF
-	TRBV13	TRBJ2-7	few	TGTGCCAGCAGCTTAGGGGGGACGGTCTACGAGCAGTACTTC	CASSLGGTVYEQYF
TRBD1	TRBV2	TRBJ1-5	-	TGTGCCAGCACTTATGGACAGGGAAGTTTTCAGCCCCAGCATTTT	CASTYGQGSFQPQHF
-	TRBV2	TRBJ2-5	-	TGTGCCAGCACCCGGGTCCAAGAGACCCAGTACTTC	CASTRVQETQYF
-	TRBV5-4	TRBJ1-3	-	TGTGCCAGCAGCTTGAGCGGAAACACCATATATTTT	CASSLSGNTIYF
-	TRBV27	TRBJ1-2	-	TGTGCCAGCAGTTTTGGGCAGGGCGATGGCTACACCTTC	CASSFGQGDGYTF
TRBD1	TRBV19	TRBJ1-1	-	TGTGCCAGTAGTGAGGGGGCGACAGGGCTAAACACTGAAGCTTTCTTT	CASSEGATGLNTEAFF
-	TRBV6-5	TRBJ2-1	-	TGTGCCAGCAGTACACGTGGAGGGGGCATATATGAGCAGTTCTTC	CASSTRGGGIYEQFF
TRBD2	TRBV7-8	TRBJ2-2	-	TGTGCCAGCAGCTTAGCGAGACTAGCGGGGCCCGGGGAGCTGTTTTTT	CASSLARLAGPGELFF
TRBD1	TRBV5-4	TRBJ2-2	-	TGTGCCAGCAGCCTCCGGGACAGGAACGACACCGGGGAGCTGTTTTTT	CASSLRDRNDTGELFF
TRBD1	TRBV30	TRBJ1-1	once	TGTGCCTGGAGTAAGCCTCGACAGGGCTTAGTGGCTTTCTTT	CAWSKPRQGLVAFF
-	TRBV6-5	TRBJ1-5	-	TGTGCCAGCAGTTACTCGAGGGGTAACAATCAGCCCCAGCATTTT	CASSYSRGNNQPQHF
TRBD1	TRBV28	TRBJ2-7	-	TGTGCCAGCAGTTTGAGTTGGGACAGTTCCTACGAGCAGTACTTC	CASSLSWDSSYEQYF
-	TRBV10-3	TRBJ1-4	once	TGTGCCATCAGTGAGTCGCTGACAGCAACTAATGAAAAACTGTTTTTT	CAISESLTATNEKLFF
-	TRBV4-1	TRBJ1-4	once	TGCGCCAGCAGCCAACGATCTCAGGGGGAAAAACTGTTTTTT	CASSQRSQGEKLFF
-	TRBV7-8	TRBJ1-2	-	TGTGCCAGCAGCTTAGCGGCAGGGGTAATCTATGGCTACACCTTC	CASSLAAGVIYGYTF
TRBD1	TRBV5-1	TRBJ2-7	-	TGCGCCAGCAGCCCCCGGGACAGGGCCTACGAGCAGTACTTC	CASSPRDRAYEQYF
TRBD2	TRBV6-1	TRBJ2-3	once	TGTGCCAGCAGTGAACTCAAAGGGACTAGCGGGAGAACAGATACGCAGTATTTT	CASSELKGTSGRTDTQYF
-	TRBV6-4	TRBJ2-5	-	TGTGCCAGCAGTGCCCTGGACAGCTTACAAGAGACCCAGTACTTC	CASSALDSLQETQYF
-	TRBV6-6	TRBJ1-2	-	TGTGCCAGCACCCCGAACTATGGCTACACCTTC	CASTPNYGYTF
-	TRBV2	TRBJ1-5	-	TGTGCCAGCAGGAAGGGGTCCACGGATCAGCCCCAGCATTTT	CASRKGSTDQPQHF
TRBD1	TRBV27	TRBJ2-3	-	TGTGCCAGTCGACAGGGTGAGGGGACAGATACGCAGTATTTT	CASRQGEGTDTQYF
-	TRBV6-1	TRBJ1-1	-	TGTGCCAGCAGTGCCCTTCATACAATTGAAGCTTTCTTT	CASSALHTIEAFF
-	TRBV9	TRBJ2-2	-	TGTGCCAGCAGCGTAGTCAGGGGAGCGAACACCGGGGAGCTGTTTTTT	CASSVVRGANTGELFF
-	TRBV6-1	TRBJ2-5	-	TGTGCCAGCTCATGGACGGCGCTGGGGACCCAGTACTTC	CASSWTALGTQYF
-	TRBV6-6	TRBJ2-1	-	TGTGCCAGCAGCGGGACTGAACATTACAATGAGCAGTTCTTC	CASSGTEHYNEQFF
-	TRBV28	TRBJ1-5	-	TGTGCCAGCAGTATTAGGGACGTCAATCAGCCCCAGCATTTT	CASSIRDVNQPQHF
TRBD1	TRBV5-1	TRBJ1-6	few	TGCGCCAGCAGCTTGGAAGACAGGGAGAGGTCACCCCTCCACTTT	CASSLEDRERSPLHF